This T cell receptor (beta chain) was profiled in a study of blood T cells in healthy people across ages. Then a second PCR, running about 6 to 11 cycles, was carried out with a sample-barcoded 5' primer and a J-beta primer mix. With 12 random nucleotides, a template-switch adaptor tagged each individual cDNA molecule. A minimum of 2.5 million CDR3-containing paired-end reads was obtained for each sample. TCRdb processed the 5' RACE reads anew with MiXCR; each CDR3 protein has one entry. The sample lists over 450,000 distinct CDR3 sequences, more than 20% seen once, with around 10% in the top ten. CDR3 length: 16 amino acids. CDR1 is KGHSH, CDR2 LQKENI, per germline. Donors gave around 9.8 milliliters of peripheral blood apiece. This clonotype occurred a few times. The same data also went into a second study, on T cells of mothers and their children. That source reports: The cDNA synthesis received all extracted RNA, at around 1.6 ug per 15 ul.

This clonotype was sampled from a boy between 5 and 17 years old in good health. Input material: blood. This chain uses TRBV18 with TRBJ2-5; 8 nucleotides align to TRBD1. The assigned J gene may be wrong: the sequence end matches TRBJ2-7 better. The CDR3 sequence: CASSLLGAGQGYEQYF. CDR3 nucleotides: TGTGCCAGCTCACTTCTCGGCGCCGGACAGGGCTACGAGCAGTACTTC.